The 22 T cell receptor beta chains listed next were all sequenced from one sample in a study of cytomegalovirus exposure and HLA in healthy donors. Use of 60 Vbeta and 13 Jbeta primers characterized the PCR. The method was immunoSEQ multiplex PCR; TCRdb's version includes in-frame clones alone and lacks a portion of them. Among about 61,000 clones, around 80% were seen once, and the ten largest hold about 51%. Sequencing was performed on PBMCs. These receptors all stem from a man aged 45-65 years in good health and CMV-seropositive.

V is TRBV4-2 and J is TRBJ2-7; TRBD2 matches 7 bases. This CDR3 has 15 amino acids. Germline V CDR1 and CDR2: LGHNA, YNFKEQ. The ends lost 1 base at V and 1 base at J; junction bases unmatched: 4. The CDR3 DNA is TGTGCCAGCAGCCAAGGCCTAGCGGTATCCTACGAGCAGTACTTC. The encoded protein is CASSQGLAVSYEQYF.

For the CDR3, the DNA is TGTGCCTGGAGTGTATCGGGCAGGGGGCACTCCTACGAGCAGTACTTC. Protein product: CAWSVSGRGHSYEQYF. J is TRBJ2-7 and V is TRBV30; 8 bases are shared with TRBD1. CDR1 GTSNPN and CDR2 SVGIG come from the germline V gene (reference sequence). This CDR3 spans 16 amino acids. V lost 0 bases and J lost 0; bases outside the gene matches: 7.

This sequence joins TRBV28 and TRBJ1-2; D may be TRBD1 (5 bases). Germline V CDR1 and CDR2: MDHEN, SYDVKM. The CDR3 runs to 15 residues. Trimming removed 5 bases from V and 8 bases from J, with 21 bases in between. CDR3 DNA sequence: TGTGCCAGCAGTGTTATCAGGGATGTCATCCGGGGCTACACCTTC. This encodes CASSVIRDVIRGYTF.

V is TRBV21-1 and J is TRBJ2-7; the table assigns TRBD2, which was not confirmed against the DNA. TRBV21-1 is described as a pseudogene. The CDR3 totals 19 residues. Here the CDR3 DNA reads TGTGCCAGCATCAACTCCTCTTTTTCGCTAGCCGCGCGGCTCTACGAGCAGTACTTC. Encoded protein: CASINSSFSLAARLYEQYF.

This clone was counted a few times. The chain couples TRBV9 to TRBJ2-6; 7 bases fit TRBD2. The J segment lost 4 bases and the V segment lost 0 bases, leaving 7 bases of the junction unmatched. Germline V gives CDR1 SGDLS, CDR2 YYNGEE. This CDR3 has 17 amino acids. DNA of the CDR3: TGTGCCAGCAGCGTAGCATCGGGGGGACTAGGGGCCAACGTCCTGACTTTC. Its translation is CASSVASGGLGANVLTF.

V usage is TRBV30 and J usage is TRBJ1-2, with 12 bases lining up with TRBD1. Germline CDR1 reads GTSNPN; CDR2 reads SVGIG (reference sequence). The J segment lost 8 bases and the V segment lost 2 bases, leaving 6 bases of the junction unmatched. This CDR3 comprises 14 residues. The CDR3 protein is CAWSSGQGAGGYTF. The CDR3 DNA reads TGTGCCTGGAGTTCGGGACAGGGGGCTGGCGGCTACACCTTC.

V is TRBV10-2 and J is TRBJ1-1, with 8 bases matching TRBD1. There are 15 residues in the CDR3. Germline V CDR1 and CDR2: WSHSY, SAAADI. The trim removed 7 bases at V and 5 bases at J, leaving 12 bases unmatched. CDR3 nucleotide sequence: TGCGCCAGCACTGGCCCCGGACAGGGTGGAACTGAAGCTTTCTTT. Its translation is CASTGPGQGGTEAFF.

V is TRBV5-4 and J is TRBJ2-3, with TRBD2 matching over 9 bases. This CDR3 has 16 residues. Trimming cost V 6 bases and J 5 bases; bases outside gene matches: 13. Per the germline V gene, CDR1 is SGHNT and CDR2 is YYREEE (reference sequence). For the CDR3, the DNA is TGTGCCAGCAAAACGGCCTCCGGGACTAGCTTAGATACGCAGTATTTT. Residues: CASKTASGTSLDTQYF.

The genes are TRBV15 and TRBJ2-7; D gene ambiguous. V lost 0 bases and J lost 1, with 10 bases in between. Per the germline V gene, CDR1 is LNHNV and CDR2 is YYDKDF (reference sequence). There are 15 residues in the CDR3. This CDR3 is CATSRDQSGSYEQYF. The CDR3 DNA sequence: TGTGCCACCAGCAGAGATCAATCCGGGTCCTACGAGCAGTACTTC.

As concerns this clone: An end of the junction differs from the germline gene, which may be a read error. V is TRBV5-1 and J is TRBJ1-1; D possibly corresponds to TRBD1 (5 bases). Germline CDR1 and CDR2: SGHRS and YFSETQ. The CDR3 covers 14 residues. CDR3 in amino acids: CASSLDQGTPDAFF. The CDR3 coding sequence is TGCGCCAGCAGCTTGGATCAGGGAACCCCTGACGCTTTCTTT.

This rearrangement joins TRBV15 to TRBJ1-2, with a possible D match to TRBD1 (6 bases). In germline, CDR1 is LNHNV, CDR2 YYDKDF (reference sequence). This CDR3 has 21 amino acids. Trimming took off 0 bases at V and 8 bases at J, with 34 bases between the two ends. Written as DNA, the CDR3 is TGTGCCACCAGCAGAGATCTCGAGAGTCGGAAAATGGGGCAGGGGAGTCGAGGCTACACCTTC. It is translated as CATSRDLESRKMGQGSRGYTF.

This clone occurred once. This rearrangement joins TRBV5-5 to TRBJ1-5; D gene unclear. CDR1 is SGHKS and CDR2 is YYEKEE in the germline V gene (reference sequence). The CDR3 totals 13 residues. V was cut by 0 bases and J by 4 bases, with 5 bases left in between. The CDR3 reads CASSLARNQPQHF. Written as DNA, the CDR3 is TGTGCCAGCAGCTTGGCCAGGAATCAGCCCCAGCATTTT.

The gene calls are TRBV29-1 and TRBJ2-2; D remains ambiguous. The CDR3 has 13 residues. The V end was cut by 7 bases, the J end by 6 bases, with 15 bases between. Germline CDR1 SQVTM, CDR2 ANQGSEA. As DNA, the CDR3 is TGCAGCGCTCGTTTCGGAGAGGCCGGGGAGCTGTTTTTT. It translates to CSARFGEAGELFF.

As for this clone: The identical CDR3 is also encoded by other nucleotide sequences in the sample. V usage is TRBV4-1 and J usage is TRBJ2-7, with TRBD1 matching 9 bases. Germline trimming cut 1 base from V and 4 bases from J; bases unmatched to any gene: 5. CDR1 MGHRA and CDR2 YSYEKL come from the germline V gene. The CDR3 is 15 residues long. Written as DNA, the CDR3 is TGCGCCAGCAGCCAAGCTGGGACAGGGATGTACGAGCAGTACTTC. Translating gives CASSQAGTGMYEQYF.

V gene TRBV19 combines with J gene TRBJ1-5; TRBD1 might be the D (6 bases). V dropped 10 bases and J dropped 8 bases, with 18 bases sitting between them. The CDR3 is 13 amino acids. CDR1 and CDR2 (germline): LNHDA, SQIVND (reference sequence). The CDR3 loop is CAISQQGVEPQHF. In DNA, the CDR3 is TGTGCCATAAGTCAACAGGGAGTGGAGCCCCAGCATTTT.

A word on this clone: A much larger clone lies a single base off, so this may be a read error. This sample also contains other DNA sequences that code for the same CDR3. The V call is TRBV30, the J call TRBJ2-3; D call uncertain. V lost 4 bases and J lost 7, with 9 bases in between. Germline-derived CDR1 and CDR2 are GTSNPN and SVGIG (reference sequence). CDR3 size: 11 residues. Here the CDR3 reads CAWTSGNTQYF. Written as DNA, the CDR3 is TGTGCCTGGACTAGTGGTAATACGCAGTATTTT.

The chain joins TRBV6-5 to TRBJ1-4, with 8 bases that match TRBD1. V was clipped by 6 bases and J by 6 bases; unmatched bases: 9. Per the germline V gene, CDR1 is MNHEY and CDR2 is SVGAGI. This CDR3 spans 15 amino acids. DNA for the CDR3: TGTGCCAGCAGACAAACGGGACAGGAATATGAAAAACTGTTTTTT. It translates to CASRQTGQEYEKLFF.

The chain employs TRBV7-3 and TRBJ2-3, with unresolved D. Germline V lookup: CDR1 SGHTA, CDR2 FQGTGA. The CDR3 has 15 amino acids. The V and J ends lost 0 bases and 6 bases respectively, with 13 bases between them. The DNA of the CDR3 is TGTGCCAGCAGCTTAACATCCGCGAATGTGGATACGCAGTATTTT. Translating gives CASSLTSANVDTQYF.

The V call is TRBV6-5, the J call TRBJ2-7; tentative D call: TRBD2 (7 bases). CDR1 and CDR2 (germline): MNHEY, SVGAGI. The CDR3 runs 13 residues. V was pared by 5 bases and J by 6 bases, with 14 bases between. CDR3 amino acids: CASSEGGEPEQYF. The CDR3 coding sequence is TGTGCCAGCAGTGAGGGGGGGGAACCCGAGCAGTACTTC.

This chain links TRBV4-1 with TRBJ2-7, with a possible D match to TRBD1 (6 bases). V lost 4 bases to trimming and J lost 4 bases, with 17 bases between them. The CDR3 sequence is 15 residues long. Germline-derived CDR1 and CDR2 are MGHRA and YSYEKL. The CDR3 loop reads CASSPIRGSLYEQYF. In nucleotides, the CDR3 is TGCGCCAGCAGCCCAATCAGGGGAAGTTTGTACGAGCAGTACTTC.

The J gene is TRBJ2-3, the V gene TRBV21-1; the table's D call, TRBD2, was not checked against the DNA. TRBV21-1 is a documented pseudogene. The length of the CDR3 is 19 residues. CDR3 nucleotides: TGTGCCAGCATCAAAAAAAAGGGGGGGGCCCATTTTAGGACAGATACGCAGTATTTT. Translated: CASIKKKGGAHFRTDTQYF.

The rearrangement links TRBV20-1 to TRBJ2-5, with D perhaps TRBD1 (5 bases). Germline V lookup: CDR1 DFQATT, CDR2 SNEGSKA (reference sequence). This CDR3 has 11 residues. The V end lost 2 bases, the J end lost 5 bases, and 6 bases lay between the germline ends. CDR3 sequence reads: CSARQGETQYF. The CDR3 nucleotides read TGCAGTGCTAGACAGGGCGAGACCCAGTACTTC.